Following are 3 T cell receptor beta chains from one sample sequenced in a study of T cells after yellow fever vaccination. TCRdb processed the 5' RACE reads anew with MiXCR; each CDR3 protein has one entry. The profile shows 150,000 to 200,000 distinct CDR3 sequences, 11% of them singletons. The sample here was CD8+ T cells sorted from PBMCs, taken 15 days after the yellow fever booster vaccination. The receptors shown here come from a man in his late teens or twenties who received the YFV17D yellow fever vaccine.

This chain uses TRBV4-3 with TRBJ1-2; maybe TRBD1 (6 bases). This CDR3 has 15 amino acids. Germline assignment: CDR1 LGHNA and CDR2 YSLEER. Deletions cut 1 base from V and 7 bases from J, with 16 bases between. The CDR3 reads CASSQGRGSSFGYTF. CDR3 DNA sequence: TGCGCCAGCAGCCAAGGGAGGGGGAGTAGCTTTGGCTACACCTTC.

The chain is built from TRBV6-1 and TRBJ1-2, with 10 bases aligning to TRBD1. The CDR3 covers 12 residues. From germline, CDR1 is MNHNS and CDR2 SASEGT. The V segment lost 10 bases and the J segment 7 bases; nucleotides outside the gene matches: 6. The CDR3 DNA is TGTGCCATTCCGGACAGGGGGGTTGGCTACACCTTC. This encodes CAIPDRGVGYTF.

In its sample, this clonotype was seen a few times. The rearrangement links TRBV18 to TRBJ2-1; TRBD2 matches 8 bases. CDR1 is KGHSH and CDR2 is LQKENI in the germline V gene. The length of the CDR3 is 11 residues. The V segment lost 8 bases and the J segment 7 bases; nucleotides outside the gene matches: 1. The CDR3 protein is CASGGGNEQFF. The CDR3 DNA sequence: TGTGCCAGCGGCGGGGGGAATGAGCAGTTCTTC.